The 18 T cell receptor beta chains presented below share a single source sample, sequenced in a study of blood T cell repertoires in COVID-19. Produced via immunoSEQ multiplex PCR; TCRdb's table is partial and in-frame only. The sample shows about 170,000 clones, 80% to 85% of them seen only once. Material for sequencing was peripheral blood. The receptors derive from a human donor with acute or convalescent COVID-19. The donor label of this sample is uncertain.

The gene calls are TRBV27 and TRBJ2-1, with TRBD2 matching over 8 bases. Losses at the gene ends were 7 bases for V and 3 bases for J; bases not matched to a gene: 8. From germline, CDR1 is MNHEY and CDR2 SMNVEV (reference sequence). This CDR3 is built from 15 residues. The CDR3 nucleotides are TGTGCCAGCAATCCGGGGGGGATTAACTACAATGAGCAGTTCTTC. It specifies CASNPGGINYNEQFF.

This chain uses TRBV3-1 (or the pseudogene TRBV3-2) with TRBJ1-2; a possible D gene is TRBD1 (5 bases). CDR1 and CDR2 (germline): LGHDT, YNNKEL (reference sequence). The ends were cut back, 3 bases at V and 8 bases at J, with 19 bases in the middle. The CDR3 spans 15 residues. In nucleotides, the CDR3 is TGTGCCAGCAGCCAGGTCGTAGGGGCGCGGTGGGGCTACACCTTC. Translating it yields CASSQVVGARWGYTF.

This clone was seen more than once but under ten times. The V and J genes are TRBV19 and TRBJ1-4; 10 nucleotides match TRBD1. The length of the CDR3 is 16 residues. Germline CDR1 reads LNHDA; CDR2 reads SQIVND (reference sequence). V was clipped by 4 bases and J by 3 bases; unmatched bases: 5. CDR3 nucleotides: TGTGCCAGTAGTACCGGGACAGGGGATCCTAATGAAAAACTGTTTTTT. Protein sequence: CASSTGTGDPNEKLFF.

V usage is TRBV11-2 and J usage is TRBJ2-5, with a possible D match to TRBD2 (6 bases). Germline assignment: CDR1 SGHAT and CDR2 FQNNGV. This CDR3 has 14 amino acids. Trimming pared 6 bases from V and 4 bases from J, leaving 15 bases between. The CDR3 bases are TGTGCCAGCAGTCGTTGGGGGGAAGGAGAGACCCAGTACTTC. It specifies CASSRWGEGETQYF.

This chain joins TRBV15 and TRBJ1-2; 11 bases agree with TRBD1. The ends lost 1 base at V and 6 bases at J; junction bases unmatched: 1. The CDR3 sequence is 14 residues long. Germline values: CDR1 LNHNV, CDR2 YYDKDF (reference sequence). The CDR3: CATSRGTGGDGYTF. Written as DNA, the CDR3 is TGTGCCACCAGCAGAGGGACAGGGGGCGATGGCTACACCTTC. Full variable domain (missing parts from reference TRBV15 and TRBJ1-2): DAMVIQNPRYQVTQFGKPVTLSCSQTLNHNVMYWYQQKSSQAPKLLFHYYDKDFNNEADTPDNFQSRRPNTSFCFLDIRSPGLGDTAMYLCATSRGTGGDGYTFGSGTRLTVV.

The CDR3 DNA is TGTGCCAGCAGTCCCCGAGGGTGGTCAACTAATGAAAAACTGTTTTTT. Protein product: CASSPRGWSTNEKLFF. The chain uses TRBV27 and TRBJ1-4; D ambiguous. The CDR3 spans 16 residues. Per germline, CDR1 MNHEY and CDR2 SMNVEV (reference sequence). V was shortened by 5 bases and J by 0 bases, with 13 bases between the two germline ends.

In DNA, the CDR3 is TGTGCCAGCAGGGGGACAGGGTCCAAAAACATTCAGTACTTC. Translated, it gives CASRGTGSKNIQYF. The chain has TRBV14 and TRBJ2-4; TRBD1 aligns across 9 bases. Germline V gene data show CDR1 as SGHDN and CDR2 as FVKESK. V lost 6 bases to trimming and J lost 2 bases; unmatched junction nucleotides: 2. This CDR3 has 14 residues.

This chain connects TRBV6-5 to TRBJ1-2; D is uncertain. V lost 8 bases and J lost 2, with 12 bases in between. CDR1 and CDR2 from the germline V gene are MNHEY and SVGAGI. The CDR3 runs to 13 residues. The CDR3, as DNA: TGTGCCAGCCGTATGGGGAGCAACTATGGCTACACCTTC. It specifies CASRMGSNYGYTF.

This chain joins TRBV5-5 and TRBJ2-5, with D possibly matching TRBD2 (5 bases). Germline CDR1 reads SGHKS; CDR2 reads YYEKEE (reference sequence). CDR3 length equals 16 residues. V lost 3 bases and J 0 bases, leaving 15 bases between the germline ends. DNA of the CDR3: TGTGCCAGCAGCTCCCCGGCGGGTGGGTACCAAGAGACCCAGTACTTC. Translation: CASSSPAGGYQETQYF.

This sequence joins TRBV27 and TRBJ1-2; possible D gene TRBD1, 5 bases. Deletions cut 0 bases from V and 4 bases from J, with 9 bases between. Germline loops: CDR1 MNHEY, CDR2 SMNVEV (reference sequence). CDR3 size: 14 residues. CDR3 in amino acids: CASSLSAGRYGYTF. The CDR3 nucleotides are TGTGCCAGCAGTTTATCGGCAGGGCGCTATGGCTACACCTTC.

The chain joins TRBV19 to TRBJ2-7; no clear D gene. The CDR3 extends over 12 amino acids. V gave up 3 bases and J gave up 3 bases, with 6 bases separating them. CDR1 and CDR2 from the germline V gene are LNHDA and SQIVND (reference sequence). DNA for the CDR3: TGTGCCAGTAGTATGACGGGCTACGAGCAGTACTTC. Its translation: CASSMTGYEQYF. The full variable domain, its missing parts supplied by reference TRBV19 and TRBJ2-7, is DGGITQSPKYLFRKEGQNVTLSCEQNLNHDAMYWYRQDPGQGLRLIYYSQIVNDFQKGDIAEGYSVSREKKESFPLTVTSAQKNPTAFYLCASSMTGYEQYFGPGTRLTVT.

The chain combines TRBV11-2 with TRBJ1-2; D remains unclear. Germline values: CDR1 SGHAT, CDR2 FQNNGV. Trimming left V 5 bases short and J 7 bases short, with 11 bases between. There are 12 residues in the CDR3. In DNA form, the CDR3 reads TGTGCCAGCAGCCCCGCGGAAATTGGCTACACCTTC. Translation gives CASSPAEIGYTF.

The rearrangement joins TRBV28 to TRBJ2-7; 9 nucleotides agree with TRBD1. Germline values: CDR1 MDHEN, CDR2 SYDVKM. The CDR3 sequence is 13 residues long. The trim removed 4 bases at V and 7 bases at J, leaving 5 bases unmatched. CDR3: CASSSQGAREQYF. The CDR3 DNA reads TGTGCCAGCAGTTCACAGGGGGCGCGGGAGCAGTACTTC.

The chain joins TRBV9 to TRBJ2-3, with 16 bases lining up with TRBD2. Germline assignment: CDR1 SGDLS and CDR2 YYNGEE. This CDR3 spans 18 amino acids. Trimming removed 2 bases from V and 3 bases from J; junction bases left unmatched: 6. CDR3 nucleotide sequence: TGTGCCAGCAGCGTGGGACTAGCGGGGGGGCCGGGGACAGATACGCAGTATTTT. It is translated as CASSVGLAGGPGTDTQYF. Drawing the rest from reference TRBV9 and TRBJ2-3, the complete variable domain is DSGVTQTPKHLITATGQRVTLRCSPRSGDLSVYWYQQSLDQGLQFLIQYYNGEERAKGNILERFSAQQFPDLHSELNLSSLELGDSALYFCASSVGLAGGPGTDTQYFGPGTRLTVL.

CDR3 residues: CASSLGAGGGAQHF. The CDR3 DNA reads as TGCGCCAGCAGCTTGGGAGCGGGAGGAGGGGCCCAGCATTTT. The rearrangement uses TRBV5-1 and TRBJ1-5, with a tentative D call TRBD1 (5 bases). Germline values: CDR1 SGHRS, CDR2 YFSETQ. V was pared by 0 bases and J by 11 bases, with 15 bases between. The CDR3 spans 14 residues.

The rearrangement uses TRBV2 and TRBJ1-6; TRBD1 might be the D (6 bases). Looked up from germline, CDR1 is SNHLY and CDR2 is FYNNEI. Trimming pared 2 bases from V and 4 bases from J, leaving 12 bases between. The CDR3 has 16 amino acids. The CDR3 loop reads CASSENRAFYNSPLHF. The CDR3 DNA sequence: TGTGCCAGCAGTGAAAACAGGGCCTTTTATAATTCACCCCTCCACTTT.

The chain has TRBV5-5 and TRBJ1-1; 9 nucleotides match TRBD1. The CDR3 sequence is 15 residues long. J gave up 5 bases and V 4 bases, and 9 bases lay outside the gene matches. The germline gives CDR1 SGHKS, CDR2 YYEKEE (reference sequence). For the CDR3, the DNA is TGTGCCAGCAGCCCCACAGGGGGCTGGGGGACTGAAGCTTTCTTT. It is translated as CASSPTGGWGTEAFF.

V gene TRBV11-3 combines with J gene TRBJ2-7; D call uncertain. CDR1 and CDR2 from the germline V gene are SGHNT and YENEEA. V lost 1 base and J lost 3, with 7 bases in between. The CDR3 is made up of 13 amino acids. CDR3 nucleotide sequence: TGTGCCAGCAGCTTAGGGGCAGGCTACGAGCAGTACTTC. Translation: CASSLGAGYEQYF.